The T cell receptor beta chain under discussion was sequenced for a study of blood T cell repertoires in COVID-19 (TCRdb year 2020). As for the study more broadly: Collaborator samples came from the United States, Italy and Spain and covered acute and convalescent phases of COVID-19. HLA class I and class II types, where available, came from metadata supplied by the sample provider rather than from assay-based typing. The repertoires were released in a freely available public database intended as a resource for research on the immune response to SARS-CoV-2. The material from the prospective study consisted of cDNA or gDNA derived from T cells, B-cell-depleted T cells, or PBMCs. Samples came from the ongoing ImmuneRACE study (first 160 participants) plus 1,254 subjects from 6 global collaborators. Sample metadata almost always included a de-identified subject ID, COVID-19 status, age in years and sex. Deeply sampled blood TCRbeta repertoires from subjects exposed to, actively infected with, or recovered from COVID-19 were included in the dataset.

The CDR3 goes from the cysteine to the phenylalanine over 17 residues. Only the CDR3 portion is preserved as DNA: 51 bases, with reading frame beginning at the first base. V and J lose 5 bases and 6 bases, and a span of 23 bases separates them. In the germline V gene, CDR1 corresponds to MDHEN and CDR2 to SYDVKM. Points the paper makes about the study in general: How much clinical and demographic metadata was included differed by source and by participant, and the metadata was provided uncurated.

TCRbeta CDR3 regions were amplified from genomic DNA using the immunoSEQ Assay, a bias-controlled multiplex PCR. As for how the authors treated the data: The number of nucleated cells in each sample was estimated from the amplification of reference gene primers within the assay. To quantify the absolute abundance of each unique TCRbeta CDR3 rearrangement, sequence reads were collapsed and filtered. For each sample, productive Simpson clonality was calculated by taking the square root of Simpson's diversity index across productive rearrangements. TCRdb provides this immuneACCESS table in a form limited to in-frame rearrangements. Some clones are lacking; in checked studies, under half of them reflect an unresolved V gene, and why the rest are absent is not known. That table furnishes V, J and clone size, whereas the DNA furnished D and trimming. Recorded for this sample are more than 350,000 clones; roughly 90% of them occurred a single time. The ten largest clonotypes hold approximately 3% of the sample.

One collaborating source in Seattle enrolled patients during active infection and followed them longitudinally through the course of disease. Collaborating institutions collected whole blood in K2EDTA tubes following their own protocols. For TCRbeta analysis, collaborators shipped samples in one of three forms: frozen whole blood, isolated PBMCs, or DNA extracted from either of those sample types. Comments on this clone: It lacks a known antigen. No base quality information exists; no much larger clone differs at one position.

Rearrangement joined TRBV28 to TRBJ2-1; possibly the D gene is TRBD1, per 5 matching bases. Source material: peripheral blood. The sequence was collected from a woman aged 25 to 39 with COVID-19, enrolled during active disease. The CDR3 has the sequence CASSPHLQVRGGNEQFF. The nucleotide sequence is TGTGCCAGCAGTCCCCATCTACAGGTACGAGGTGGCAATGAGCAGTTCTTC.